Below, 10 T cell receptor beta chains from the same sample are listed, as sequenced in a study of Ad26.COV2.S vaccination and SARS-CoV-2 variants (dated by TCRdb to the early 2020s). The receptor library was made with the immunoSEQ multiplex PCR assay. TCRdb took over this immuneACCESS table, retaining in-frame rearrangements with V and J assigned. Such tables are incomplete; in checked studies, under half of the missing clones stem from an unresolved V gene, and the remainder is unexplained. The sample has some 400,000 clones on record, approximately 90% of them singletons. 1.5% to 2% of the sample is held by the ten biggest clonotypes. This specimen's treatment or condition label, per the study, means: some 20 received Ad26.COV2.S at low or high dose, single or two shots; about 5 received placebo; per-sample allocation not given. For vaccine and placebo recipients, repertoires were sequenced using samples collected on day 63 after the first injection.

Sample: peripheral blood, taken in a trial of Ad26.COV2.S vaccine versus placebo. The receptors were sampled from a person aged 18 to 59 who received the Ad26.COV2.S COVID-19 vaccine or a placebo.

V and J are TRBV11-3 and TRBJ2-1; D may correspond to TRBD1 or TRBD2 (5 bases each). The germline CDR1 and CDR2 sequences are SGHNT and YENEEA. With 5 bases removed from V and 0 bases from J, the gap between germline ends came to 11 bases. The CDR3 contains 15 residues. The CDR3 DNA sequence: TGTGCCAGCAGCCCGACAGCGGCCTCCTACAATGAGCAGTTCTTC. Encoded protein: CASSPTAASYNEQFF. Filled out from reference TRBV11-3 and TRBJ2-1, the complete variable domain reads EAGVVQSPRYKIIEKKQPVAFWCNPISGHNTLYWYLQNLGQGPELLIRYENEEAVDDSQLPKDRFSAERLKGVDSTLKIQPAELGDSAVYLCASSPTAASYNEQFFGPGTRLTVL.

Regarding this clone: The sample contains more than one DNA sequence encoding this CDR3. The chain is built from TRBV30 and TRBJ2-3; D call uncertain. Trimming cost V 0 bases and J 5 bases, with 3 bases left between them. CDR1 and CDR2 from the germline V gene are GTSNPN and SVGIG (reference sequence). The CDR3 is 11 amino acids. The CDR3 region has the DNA TGTGCCTGGAGTGTACTAGATACGCAGTATTTT. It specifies CAWSVLDTQYF.

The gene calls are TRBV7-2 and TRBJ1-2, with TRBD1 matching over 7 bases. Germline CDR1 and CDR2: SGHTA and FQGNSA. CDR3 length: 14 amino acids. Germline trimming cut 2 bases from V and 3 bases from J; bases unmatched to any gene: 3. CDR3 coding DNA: TGTGCCAGCAGCTTATCAGACAGGGACTATGGCTACACCTTC. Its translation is CASSLSDRDYGYTF.

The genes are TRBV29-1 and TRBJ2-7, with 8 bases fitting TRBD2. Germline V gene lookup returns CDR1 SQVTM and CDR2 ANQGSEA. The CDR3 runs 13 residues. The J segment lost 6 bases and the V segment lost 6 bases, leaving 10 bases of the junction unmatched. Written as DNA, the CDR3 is TGCAGCGTGTTCGACGGGGGGACTAGCGAGCAGTACTTC. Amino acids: CSVFDGGTSEQYF.

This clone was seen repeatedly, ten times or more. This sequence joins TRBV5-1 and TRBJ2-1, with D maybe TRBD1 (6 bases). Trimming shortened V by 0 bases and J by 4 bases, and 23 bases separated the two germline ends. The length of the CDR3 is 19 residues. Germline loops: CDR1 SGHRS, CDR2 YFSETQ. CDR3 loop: CASSLEFQGPSFMYNEQFF. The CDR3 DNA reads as TGCGCCAGCAGCTTGGAATTTCAGGGGCCCTCCTTCATGTACAATGAGCAGTTCTTC. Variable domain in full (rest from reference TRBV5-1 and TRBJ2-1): KAGVTQTPRYLIKTRGQQVTLSCSPISGHRSVSWYQQTPGQGLQFLFEYFSETQRNKGNFPGRFSGRQFSNSRSEMNVSTLELGDSALYLCASSLEFQGPSFMYNEQFFGPGTRLTVL.

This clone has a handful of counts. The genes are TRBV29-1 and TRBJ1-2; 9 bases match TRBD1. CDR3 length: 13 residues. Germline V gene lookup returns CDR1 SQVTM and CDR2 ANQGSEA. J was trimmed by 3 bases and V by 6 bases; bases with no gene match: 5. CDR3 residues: CSVRTGVDYGYTF. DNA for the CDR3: TGCAGCGTCAGGACAGGGGTTGACTATGGCTACACCTTC.

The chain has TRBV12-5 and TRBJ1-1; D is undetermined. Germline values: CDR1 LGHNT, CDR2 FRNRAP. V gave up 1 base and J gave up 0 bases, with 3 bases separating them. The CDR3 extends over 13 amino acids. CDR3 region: CASGLALNTEAFF. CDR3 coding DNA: TGTGCTAGTGGTTTGGCTCTGAACACTGAAGCTTTCTTT.

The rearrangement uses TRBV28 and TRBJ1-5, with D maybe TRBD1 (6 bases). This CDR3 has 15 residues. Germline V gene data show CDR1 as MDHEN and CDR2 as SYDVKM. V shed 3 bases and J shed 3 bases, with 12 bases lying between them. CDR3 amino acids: CASSFPHRVNQPQHF. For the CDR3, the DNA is TGTGCCAGCAGTTTCCCTCACAGGGTCAATCAGCCCCAGCATTTT.

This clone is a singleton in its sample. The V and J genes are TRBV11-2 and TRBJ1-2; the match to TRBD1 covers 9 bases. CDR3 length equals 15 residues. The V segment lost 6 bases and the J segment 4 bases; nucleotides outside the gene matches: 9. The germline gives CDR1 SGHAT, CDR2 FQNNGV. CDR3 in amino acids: CASSSIRDRVYGYTF. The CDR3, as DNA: TGTGCCAGCAGTTCTATCCGGGACAGGGTCTATGGCTACACCTTC.

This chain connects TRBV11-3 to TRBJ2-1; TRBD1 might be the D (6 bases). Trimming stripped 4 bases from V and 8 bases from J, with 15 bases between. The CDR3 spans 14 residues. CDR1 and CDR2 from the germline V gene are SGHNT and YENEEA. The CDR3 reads CASSSGQGGHEQFF. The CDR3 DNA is TGTGCCAGCAGCTCAGGACAAGGGGGTCATGAGCAGTTCTTC.